The 5 T cell receptor beta chains below all came from one sample that was sequenced in a study of T cells expressing NK-cell markers. TCRdb derives one entry per CDR3 protein from the 5' RACE reads, leaving out DNA. The table lists hundreds of thousands of distinct CDR3 sequences. The sequenced sample was blood T cells: a sorted CD56 or NKG2C T cell subset, CD4+ or CD8+ T cells, or bulk PBMC T cells (not recorded which). Source of these receptors: a woman aged 18 to 69 in good health.

Here the CDR3 reads CAWSRQVLETQYF. The genes are TRBV30 and TRBJ2-5; TCRdb's D gene call, TRBD1, goes unchecked for lack of DNA. This CDR3 has 13 amino acids. The V gene's germline CDR1 is GTSNPN and CDR2 SVGIG (reference sequence).

CDR3: CSARDRANNQPQHF. The chain joins TRBV20-1 to TRBJ1-5. Per the germline V gene, CDR1 is DFQATT and CDR2 is SNEGSKA (reference sequence). CDR3 length equals 14 residues.

This rearrangement joins TRBV15 to TRBJ2-1; TCRdb returns TRBD2, unconfirmable since there is no DNA. CDR3 length: 15 residues. CDR1 is LNHNV, CDR2 YYDKDF, per germline (reference sequence). The CDR3 protein is CATSDGRSSYNEQFF.

The V call is TRBV10-3, the J call TRBJ1-2; there is no DNA to check the TCRdb D call of TRBD1. Germline assignment: CDR1 ENHRY and CDR2 SYGVKD. There are 14 residues in the CDR3. CDR3 protein: CANRPGESHYGYTF.

V is TRBV20-1 and J is TRBJ1-1; TCRdb calls TRBD1, which cannot be checked without DNA. Per the germline V gene, CDR1 is DFQATT and CDR2 is SNEGSKA (reference sequence). The CDR3 has 13 amino acids. The chain's CDR3 is CSARGQLNTEAFF.